Listed here are 14 T cell receptor beta chains from one sample, sequenced in a study of post-analysis software for immune sequencing data. Whole-study results and caveats: Comparison of patients with controls showed 5 or 6 TRBV segments more frequent in patients, TRBV5-6, TRBV5-1 and TRBV20-1 among them.

No antigen is known for these receptors. Prepared TCR beta cDNA libraries contained unique molecular identifiers. TCRdb reprocessed the PCR reads with MiXCR, giving one entry per CDR3 protein. The sample has about 200,000 distinct CDR3 sequences; around 30% are singletons. Input material: blood. The receptors come from a girl aged 2-17 years with multiple sclerosis.

Only a few counts were recorded for this clonotype. An end of the junction differs from the germline gene, which may be a read error. This chain connects TRBV30 to TRBJ1-5; D uncertain. Germline V CDR1 and CDR2: GTSNPN, SVGIG (reference sequence). The CDR3 covers 14 residues. The CDR3 spells CAWSLGTSTQPQHF. CDR3 coding DNA: TGTGCCTGGAGTTTGGGAACTAGCACTCAGCCCCAGCATTTT.

The V gene is TRBV7-9, the J gene TRBJ2-6; D is undetermined. The V end was cut by 2 bases, the J end by 9 bases, with 5 bases between. This CDR3 spans 12 amino acids. Germline V gives CDR1 SEHNR, CDR2 FQNEAQ (reference sequence). The CDR3 nucleotides read TGTGCCAGCAGCTTAAATAACAACGTCCTGACTTTC. Residues: CASSLNNNVLTF.

This clonotype came up many times. The rearrangement links TRBV14 to TRBJ2-5; 7 bases agree with TRBD2. The germline CDR1 and CDR2 sequences are SGHDN and FVKESK. The CDR3 sequence is 14 residues long. V lost 1 base and J lost 9; bases outside the gene matches: 8. CDR3 amino acids: CASSQVGGGPAQYF. The CDR3 bases are TGTGCCAGCAGCCAAGTCGGCGGGGGACCGGCCCAGTACTTC.

This clonotype has just a few counts. This chain uses TRBV7-2 with TRBJ2-1, with TRBD2 matching over 13 bases. The CDR3 sequence is 19 residues long. V shed 5 bases, J shed 0 bases, and the junction held 10 bases outside the gene matches. Germline CDR1 reads SGHTA; CDR2 reads FQGNSA. The CDR3 DNA reads TGTGCCAGCAGCCCCCGCGGGACTAGCGGGGCGAGCTCCTACAATGAGCAGTTCTTC. This encodes CASSPRGTSGASSYNEQFF.

This sequence joins TRBV20-1 and TRBJ2-3; D is perhaps TRBD2 (5 bases). Trimming shortened V by 6 bases and J by 2 bases, and 12 bases separated the two germline ends. CDR3 length: 13 amino acids. Germline CDR1 reads DFQATT; CDR2 reads SNEGSKA (reference sequence). The CDR3 DNA is TGCAGTGCAGTAGGGAGCTCCACAGATACGCAGTATTTT. Encoded protein: CSAVGSSTDTQYF.

In its sample, this clonotype was seen a few times. This rearrangement joins TRBV4-1 to TRBJ2-1, with D uncertain. V dropped 2 bases and J dropped 6 bases, with 11 bases sitting between them. The length of the CDR3 is 14 residues. Germline V gene data show CDR1 as MGHRA and CDR2 as YSYEKL. The CDR3 region has the DNA TGCGCCAGCAGCCAACCAAAGCGCAGCAATGAGCAGTTCTTC. It is translated as CASSQPKRSNEQFF.

The CDR3 DNA follows: TGTGCCAGCAGCTTAATTAGGGGACAGGGACGAGAGACCCAGTACTTC. This gives the protein CASSLIRGQGRETQYF. This chain connects TRBV7-8 to TRBJ2-5; 9 bases line up with TRBD1. The CDR3 is 16 amino acids. Germline CDR1 is SGHVS and CDR2 is FQNEAQ. J lost 4 bases, V lost 2 bases, and 8 bases had no gene match. Full variable domain (remainder filled in from reference TRBV7-8 and TRBJ2-5): GAGVSQSPRYKVAKRGQDVALRCDPISGHVSLFWYQQALGQGPEFLTYFQNEAQLDKSGLPSDRFFAERPEGSVSTLKIQRTQQEDSAVYLCASSLIRGQGRETQYFGPGTRLLVL.

This clonotype showed up just once. This rearrangement joins TRBV20-1 to TRBJ2-7; maybe TRBD1 (7 bases). Trimming removed 3 bases at V and 4 bases at J, with 19 bases between. The CDR3 contains 15 residues. CDR1 is DFQATT and CDR2 is SNEGSKA in the germline V gene (reference sequence). CDR3: CSASRGPGQKYEQYF. The CDR3, as DNA: TGCAGTGCTAGCCGGGGGCCGGGACAGAAGTACGAGCAGTACTTC.

A remark on this clonotype: A clone one base away is much larger, so this may be a read error. The genes are TRBV20-1 and TRBJ2-1, with TRBD2 matching 7 bases. The end of the DNA is better explained by TRBJ2-7, so the J call may be wrong. The CDR3 is 14 residues long. The germline V gene has CDR1 DFQATT and CDR2 SNEGSKA (reference sequence). CDR3 sequence: CSRQRDGTYNEQYF. The CDR3 coding sequence is TGCAGTAGACAGCGGGATGGGACCTACAATGAGCAGTACTTC.

The sample holds a few counts of this clonotype. A much larger clone is a single base away; this may be a read error. This chain joins TRBV12-3 or TRBV12-4 and TRBJ2-4; 7 positions agree with TRBD1. There are 14 residues in the CDR3. V trimming: 8 bases; J trimming: 4 bases; junction bases outside the gene matches: 8. The CDR3 nucleotides read TGTGCCAGCGGTCATCGGACAGGAAAAAACATTCAGTACTTC. Amino acid sequence: CASGHRTGKNIQYF.

This clonotype was detected many times. V gene TRBV2 combines with J gene TRBJ2-3; D is uncertain. The germline V gene has CDR1 SNHLY and CDR2 FYNNEI. CDR3 length: 14 residues. V lost 8 bases and J lost 1, with 13 bases in between. CDR3 bases: TGTGCCAGCCAGCAAACCATGGGCACAGATACGCAGTATTTT. Its protein product is CASQQTMGTDTQYF.

This clonotype was found a few times. CDR3 nucleotides: TGTGCCAGCAGCCCACTGGCCATAGGTGATTCACCCCTCCACTTT. Protein: CASSPLAIGDSPLHF. The chain employs TRBV6-5 and TRBJ1-6, with unresolved D. CDR1 is MNHEY and CDR2 is SVGAGI in the germline V gene. This CDR3 comprises 15 residues. Trimming stripped 6 bases from V and 8 bases from J, with 17 bases between.

By share, this clonotype counts as medium-sized. The CDR3 region is CASSLYGLAGDYEQYF. In DNA form, the CDR3 reads TGTGCCAGCAGTTTATATGGACTAGCGGGAGACTACGAGCAGTACTTC. The chain combines TRBV28 with TRBJ2-7, with TRBD2 identical over 13 bases. With 1 base clipped from V and 3 bases from J, the junction kept 3 bases outside the gene matches. CDR3 length: 16 amino acids. CDR1 is MDHEN and CDR2 is SYDVKM in the germline V gene.

There are a few counts of this clonotype. V and J are TRBV16 and TRBJ1-2, with D unresolved. The ends were cut back, 3 bases at V and 0 bases at J, with 5 bases in the middle. Germline V gene data show CDR1 as KGHSY and CDR2 as FQNENV. The CDR3 totals 13 residues. The CDR3: CASSHNSNYGYTF. CDR3 bases: TGTGCCAGCAGCCACAATTCTAACTATGGCTACACCTTC.